These 17 T cell receptor beta chains originate from one sample sequenced in a study of blood T cell repertoires in COVID-19. Repertoires were generated with immunoSEQ multiplex PCR, while TCRdb's copy carries only in-frame clones and drops some. The top ten clones hold over 10% of a sample with around 100,000 clones, about 85% of them seen once. Sample: peripheral blood. Source of these receptors: a human donor in a cohort sampled during active COVID-19.

The J gene is TRBJ2-2, the V gene TRBV4-3, with TRBD1 matching 8 bases. The germline gives CDR1 LGHNA, CDR2 YSLEER. The CDR3 has 15 amino acids. The ends lost 0 bases at V and 7 bases at J; junction bases unmatched: 4. The DNA for the CDR3 is TGCGCCAGCAGCCAAGATGGACAGGGAGACGGGGAGCTGTTTTTT. It codes for CASSQDGQGDGELFF.

V is TRBV11-2 and J is TRBJ2-7; 7 nucleotides line up with TRBD1. Germline-derived CDR1 and CDR2 are SGHAT and FQNNGV. V lost 1 base and J lost 6; bases outside the gene matches: 6. This CDR3 has 14 amino acids. The CDR3 here is CASSLVSGGIEQYF. In DNA form, the CDR3 reads TGTGCCAGCAGCTTAGTTTCAGGGGGAATCGAGCAGTACTTC.

The chain uses TRBV6-5 and TRBJ2-1; D is possibly TRBD1 (6 bases). From germline, CDR1 is MNHEY and CDR2 SVGAGI. V shed 4 bases and J shed 8 bases, with 15 bases lying between them. This CDR3 comprises 14 residues. CDR3 DNA: TGTGCCAGCAGTTCCCCAGACAGGAGCTATGAGCAGTTCTTC. This translates into CASSSPDRSYEQFF.

This rearrangement joins TRBV6-1 to TRBJ1-4; the D gene is possibly TRBD1 (5 bases). Germline V CDR1 and CDR2: MNHNS, SASEGT. This CDR3 has 14 residues. Trimming took 3 bases from V and 8 from J, leaving 13 bases between them. The CDR3 nucleotides are TGTGCCAGCAGTGAGGGCCCGCGACAGGAAAAACTGTTTTTT. Its translation: CASSEGPRQEKLFF.

A single count supports this clone. The chain uses TRBV5-4 and TRBJ1-2; 10 bases agree with TRBD1. The V segment lost 0 bases and the J segment 3 bases; nucleotides outside the gene matches: 5. The V gene's germline CDR1 is SGHNT and CDR2 YYREEE (reference sequence). The CDR3 length is 16 residues. CDR3 protein: CASSLGQGALDYGYTF. The DNA of the CDR3 is TGTGCCAGCAGCTTGGGACAGGGGGCTCTTGACTATGGCTACACCTTC.

V usage is TRBV6-2 or TRBV6-3 and J usage is TRBJ2-3, with a weak D call TRBD2 (5 bases). The CDR3 runs to 18 residues. CDR1 is MNHEY and CDR2 is SVGEGT in the germline V gene. Trimming pared 2 bases from V and 6 bases from J, leaving 24 bases between. In DNA, the CDR3 is TGTGCCAGCAGTTACCGAGCTCCTATCAGCGGCCCCGGGGATACGCAGTATTTT. It translates to CASSYRAPISGPGDTQYF.

This chain connects TRBV19 to TRBJ1-4; D possibly corresponds to TRBD1 (6 bases). The germline V and J ends were trimmed by 1 base and 4 bases, with 10 bases remaining between them. This CDR3 region has 15 residues. The V gene's germline CDR1 is LNHDA and CDR2 SQIVND (reference sequence). Here the CDR3 reads CASSIGGRSNEKLFF. The CDR3 DNA reads as TGTGCCAGTAGTATAGGGGGGCGGAGTAATGAAAAACTGTTTTTT.

The chain uses TRBV4-1 and TRBJ1-3; D unclear. The CDR3 loop spans 14 amino acids. Between the trimmed V and J ends, which lost 3 bases and 2 bases, there was a span of 8 bases. The V gene's germline CDR1 is MGHRA and CDR2 YSYEKL. CDR3 in amino acids: CASSQVGAGNTIYF. The CDR3 DNA sequence: TGCGCCAGCAGCCAGGTAGGAGCTGGAAACACCATATATTTT.

The chain uses TRBV18 and TRBJ2-6; 9 bases match TRBD2. The CDR3 has 19 amino acids. V lost 3 bases to trimming and J lost 1 base; unmatched junction nucleotides: 10. Germline assignment: CDR1 KGHSH and CDR2 LQKENI. The CDR3 nucleotides are TGTGCCAGCTCACCGTTTGCGGGAGGGGGACTATCTGGGGCCAACGTCCTGACTTTC. It specifies CASSPFAGGGLSGANVLTF.

The chain is built from TRBV3-1 (or the pseudogene TRBV3-2) and TRBJ1-2, with 11 bases aligning to TRBD1. The V gene's germline CDR1 is LGHDT and CDR2 YNNKEL (reference sequence). The CDR3 loop spans 14 amino acids. V dropped 4 bases and J dropped 7; count of bases not matched to a gene: 5. The CDR3 nucleotides are TGTGCCAGCAGCCTTTCCGGGACAGGGGGTGGCTACACCTTC. This translates into CASSLSGTGGGYTF.

The rearrangement uses TRBV2 and TRBJ2-3; a weak D match, TRBD2 (5 bases). Deletions cut 7 bases from V and 4 bases from J, with 12 bases between. The CDR3 is 13 amino acids. Germline assignment: CDR1 SNHLY and CDR2 FYNNEI. Written as DNA, the CDR3 is TGTGCCAGCATTGAGGGTAGCGCAGATACGCAGTATTTT. Translation gives CASIEGSADTQYF. The full variable domain, its missing parts supplied by reference TRBV2 and TRBJ2-3, is EPEVTQTPSHQVTQMGQEVILRCVPISNHLYFYWYRQILGQKVEFLVSFYNNEISEKSEIFDDQFSVERPDGSNFTLKIRSTKLEDSAMYFCASIEGSADTQYFGPGTRLTVL.

In this sample, this clone turned up a few times. The chain employs TRBV11-2 and TRBJ2-7, with 7 bases fitting TRBD2. Germline loops: CDR1 SGHAT, CDR2 FQNNGV. CDR3 length: 15 residues. V was clipped by 1 base and J by 3 bases; unmatched bases: 6. This CDR3 is CASSLVPSGGYEQYF. The CDR3 DNA reads TGTGCCAGCAGCTTAGTCCCTAGCGGAGGCTACGAGCAGTACTTC.

The chain is built from TRBV7-9 and TRBJ2-3; 12 positions agree with TRBD2. CDR1 and CDR2 from the germline V gene are SEHNR and FQNEAQ (reference sequence). This CDR3 is built from 16 residues. V dropped 1 base and J dropped 4; count of bases not matched to a gene: 3. The CDR3 loop is CASSLGGTSGPDTQYF. The CDR3 DNA reads TGTGCCAGCAGCTTAGGAGGGACTAGCGGGCCAGATACGCAGTATTTT.

This chain connects TRBV7-9 to TRBJ1-2, with 10 bases lining up with TRBD1. Germline values: CDR1 SEHNR, CDR2 FQNEAQ (reference sequence). Trimming took 1 base from V and 8 from J; bases not matched to a gene: 7. The CDR3 runs to 15 residues. CDR3 sequence: CASSLGQGASWGYTF. CDR3 bases: TGTGCCAGCAGCTTAGGACAGGGGGCCAGTTGGGGCTACACCTTC.

The gene calls are TRBV29-1 and TRBJ1-5; no firm D call. Germline V gives CDR1 SQVTM, CDR2 ANQGSEA. Trimming removed 7 bases at V and 5 bases at J, with 15 bases between. The CDR3 has 13 residues. DNA of the CDR3: TGCAGCGCCGCCCCCGGGGTCGATCAGCCCCAGCATTTT. It encodes CSAAPGVDQPQHF.

The rearrangement joins TRBV27 to TRBJ1-4; unclear D gene. The CDR3 loop spans 15 amino acids. Germline V lookup: CDR1 MNHEY, CDR2 SMNVEV (reference sequence). V dropped 4 bases and J dropped 5 bases, with 14 bases sitting between them. The CDR3 spells CASSSRGGKNEKLFF. The DNA for the CDR3 is TGTGCCAGCAGTTCGCGAGGAGGCAAAAATGAAAAACTGTTTTTT.

The chain has TRBV19 and TRBJ1-1; 9 nucleotides line up with TRBD1. There are 13 residues in the CDR3. The V segment lost 5 bases and the J segment 5 bases; nucleotides outside the gene matches: 3. Germline CDR1 and CDR2: LNHDA and SQIVND (reference sequence). The CDR3 here is CASSAQGATEAFF. CDR3 DNA: TGTGCCAGTAGTGCACAGGGGGCGACTGAAGCTTTCTTT.